This entry features one T cell receptor (beta chain) sequence. The antigen it recognizes is unknown. Base qualities are missing; no much larger clone stands one base away. Using the deep immunoSEQ assay, multiplex PCR amplified TCR CDR3 regions from genomic DNA. Extracted genomic DNA from each cell subset was spread evenly across all wells of several immunoSEQ 96-well plates, with each plate serving as a replicate. For sorted subsets, each replicate PCR was loaded with about 0.2 ug genomic DNA, equivalent to 25,000 to 35,000 T cell genomes. The purified libraries were quantified using a Qubit 3.0 fluorometer, sized with a Bioanalyzer 2100, and then quantified again using the KAPA Library Quantification kit. Every immunoSEQ 96-well plate was sequenced on a separate single-read 150-cycle Illumina NextSeq 550 flow cell. The study's own analysis went as follows. Because the immunoSEQ output included only junctional sequences and no quality scores, the filtering could not be the same as the filtering used for full-length reads. To assign V/J genes and CDR3, sequences were annotated using PyIR, a Python wrapper for IgBLAST v1.9, with IMGT germline references. Any read was removed if the V/J assignment was weak (E-value above 1e-6), the CDR3 was missing, or the read contained stop codons, out-of-frame junctions, or ambiguous translated residues. V3J clonotypes were defined as sequences sharing an identical inferred V gene, J gene, and CDR3 amino acid sequence. To compute the percentage overlap between repertoires, the number of shared unique clonotypes was divided by the size of the smaller repertoire. Richness of each repertoire was evaluated using RTK rarefaction, the Chao1 estimator, and Recon v2.1 estimates of unobserved clonotypes. Generation probabilities for all TCRbeta clonotypes obtained by the gDNA method from four donors were computed using OLGA. Imported from immuneACCESS, the table was reduced by TCRdb to in-frame sequences with V and J called. These copies leave out some clones; in studies compared against another copy, an unresolved V gene accounts for under half, and the cause of the remainder is not known. V and J calls plus clone size are reproduced from that table; the DNA served to infer D and trimming. This sample holds 2.3 million or so clones; 85% to 95% were observed only once. The ten biggest clones cover under 0.45% of the sample.

The sample originates from a study of shared clonotypes between healthy human individuals (TCRdb year 2020). Study-wide context: Two women and three men aged 18 to 49 years were included in the cohort. To increase sequencing depth and limit assay-specific biases, TCR repertoire library preparation and sequencing were carried out by different laboratories using diverse techniques. For each donor, CD4 naive and CD4 memory were each given three plates, CD8 naive was given two plates, and CD8 memory was given one plate. Blood TCR repertoires of about 5 healthy adults were deeply sequenced to estimate repertoire size and the extent of clonotype sharing between individuals. Between about 0.94 and 10 billion PBMCs per donor were obtained by leukapheresis. General conclusions and limits of the study: Compared with non-shared clonotypes, the clonotypes found in all four sorted-subset donors had higher generation probabilities. Naive subsets generally had larger estimated clonotype richness than memory subsets. Even with the large sequencing depth, rarefaction of the sorted-subset datasets indicated that sequencing was incomplete. Sharing across several donors was observed for approximately 5% of naive CD4, 3% to 3.5% of naive CD8, 2% to 2.5% of memory CD4, and approximately 0.41% of memory CD8 clonotypes. Pairwise subsampling led to the expectation that sequencing depth would affect the degree of clonotype sharing among donors. Sampling was limited to blood, and TCR repertoires in tissue likely differ from TCR repertoires in blood. Because the study included only a small number of donors, the genetic and exposure-history diversity represented was limited.

The donors were healthy, HIV-negative adults who had no recently reported acute infections or vaccinations. All donors were Caucasian adults living in Nashville, Tennessee, USA. CD4+ T cells were enriched by magnetic negative selection, after which naive cells were positively selected on CD45RA and the negative fraction was taken as the memory subset. Blood was collected by leukapheresis, and PBMCs were isolated by Ficoll-Histopaque density gradient centrifugation and then cryopreserved in liquid nitrogen vapor phase. Analytical flow cytometry was used to check the purity and quantity of each magnetically sorted T cell population. Genomic DNA was isolated from every sorted fraction and measured by UV absorbance on a Nanodrop 2000c. V is reduced by 2 bases and J by 0 bases, leaving a spacing of 23 bases between them. The CDR3 starts with the cysteine, ends with the phenylalanine, and has 19 residues. This entry keeps only the CDR3 DNA: 57 bases, framed from base 1.

The sequence links TRBV23-1 to TRBJ2-7; tentative D gene TRBD1, with 6 bases matching. TRBV23-1 is annotated as an ORF whose role is uncertain. The clonotype originates from a man aged 18 to 29 in good health. Some clones in this sample may be carry-over from other donors' samples. The sample taken for sequencing was naive CD4+ T cells from PBMCs. Explained via the paper, the cell subset or site label denotes: CD45RA+ positively selected. CDR3 sequence: CASSQPAIGQYLSSYEQYF. The bases are TGCGCCAGCAGTCAACCCGCCATCGGACAGTACCTAAGCTCCTACGAGCAGTACTTC.